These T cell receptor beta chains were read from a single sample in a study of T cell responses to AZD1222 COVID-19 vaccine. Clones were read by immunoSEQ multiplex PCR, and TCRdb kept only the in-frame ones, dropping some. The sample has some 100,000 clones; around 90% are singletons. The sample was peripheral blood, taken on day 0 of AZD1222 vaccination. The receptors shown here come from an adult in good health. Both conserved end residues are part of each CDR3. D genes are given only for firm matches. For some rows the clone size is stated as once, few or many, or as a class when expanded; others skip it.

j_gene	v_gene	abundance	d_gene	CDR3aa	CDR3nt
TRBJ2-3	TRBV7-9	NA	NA	CASSLDFGADTQYF	TGTGCCAGCAGCTTAGACTTCGGGGCAGATACGCAGTATTTT
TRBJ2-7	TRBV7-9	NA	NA	CASSTRGNSNEQYF	TGTGCCAGCAGCACGAGAGGGAATTCCAACGAGCAGTACTTC
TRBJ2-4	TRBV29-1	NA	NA	CSVGVGDIQYF	TGCAGCGTTGGTGTAGGGGACATTCAGTACTTC
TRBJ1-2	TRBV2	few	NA	CASSGTHNYGYTF	TGTGCCAGCAGTGGGACACATAACTATGGCTACACCTTC
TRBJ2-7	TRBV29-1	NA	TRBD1	CSVKDRGYEQYF	TGCAGCGTGAAGGACAGGGGCTACGAGCAGTACTTC
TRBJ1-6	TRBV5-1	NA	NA	CASSIGGSSYNSPLHF	TGCGCCAGCAGCATAGGAGGGAGCTCCTATAATTCACCCCTCCACTTT
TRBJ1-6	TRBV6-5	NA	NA	CASSLLDDNSPLHF	TGTGCCAGCTCCCTCTTAGATGATAATTCACCCCTCCACTTT
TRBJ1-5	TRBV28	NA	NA	CASSLVRSNQPQHF	TGTGCCAGCAGTTTGGTCCGGAGCAATCAGCCCCAGCATTTT
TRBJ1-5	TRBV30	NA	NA	CAWSNFGGRNQPQHF	TGTGCCTGGAGTAATTTTGGGGGTCGCAATCAGCCCCAGCATTTT
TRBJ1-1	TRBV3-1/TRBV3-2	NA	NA	CASSPYDTMNTEAFF	TGTGCCAGCAGCCCCTACGACACCATGAACACTGAAGCTTTCTTT
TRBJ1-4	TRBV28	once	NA	CASSFLRLEKLFF	TGTGCCAGCAGTTTCCTCAGGTTAGAAAAACTGTTTTTT
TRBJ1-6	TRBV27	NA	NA	CASSPPGGSPLHF	TGTGCCAGCAGTCCCCCCGGGGGTTCACCCCTCCACTTT
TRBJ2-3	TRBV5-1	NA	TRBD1	CASSVGQGKPDTQYF	TGCGCCAGCAGCGTGGGACAGGGGAAGCCAGATACGCAGTATTTT
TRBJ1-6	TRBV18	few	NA	CASSQGTESPLHF	TGTGCCAGCTCACAGGGAACGGAATCACCCCTCCACTTT
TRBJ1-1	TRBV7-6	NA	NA	CASSVHLGQTNTEAFF	TGTGCCAGCAGCGTCCACTTGGGCCAGACGAACACTGAAGCTTTCTTT
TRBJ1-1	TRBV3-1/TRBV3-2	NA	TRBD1	CASSDRDREAFF	TGTGCCAGCAGCGACCGGGACAGGGAAGCTTTCTTT
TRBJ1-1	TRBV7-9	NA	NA	CASSFGDTGEAFF	TGTGCCAGCAGCTTTGGGGACACGGGGGAAGCTTTCTTT
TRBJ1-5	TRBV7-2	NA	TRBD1	CASSLTGVRGPQHF	TGTGCCAGCAGCTTAACAGGGGTCCGTGGGCCCCAGCATTTT
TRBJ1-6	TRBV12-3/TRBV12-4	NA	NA	CASSFRGAMALHF	TGTGCCAGCAGTTTCAGGGGAGCAATGGCCCTCCACTTT
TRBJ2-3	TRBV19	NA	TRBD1	CASSIGQGTDTQYF	TGTGCCAGTAGTATCGGACAGGGTACAGATACGCAGTATTTT
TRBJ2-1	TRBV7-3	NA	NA	CASSSNHASNEQFF	TGTGCCAGCAGCTCCAACCACGCCTCAAATGAGCAGTTCTTC
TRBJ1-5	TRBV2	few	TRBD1	CASSEQGGGNQPQHF	TGTGCCAGCAGTGAACAGGGGGGCGGAAATCAGCCCCAGCATTTT
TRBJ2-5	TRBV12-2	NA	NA	CASPPRSEAAQETQYF	TGTGCAAGTCCCCCCCGGTCGGAGGCGGCACAAGAGACCCAGTACTTC
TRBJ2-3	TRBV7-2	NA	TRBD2	CASSLPSTSGDTQYF	TGTGCCAGCAGCTTACCCTCGACTAGCGGTGATACGCAGTATTTT
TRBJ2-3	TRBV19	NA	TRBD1	CASSDRGPSTDTQYF	TGTGCCAGTAGCGACAGGGGGCCGAGCACAGATACGCAGTATTTT
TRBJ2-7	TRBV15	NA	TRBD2	CATSRDDGRPSYEQYF	TGTGCCACCAGCAGAGATGACGGGAGGCCCTCCTACGAGCAGTACTTC
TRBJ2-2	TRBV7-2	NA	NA	CASSLATGTGELFF	TGTGCCAGCAGCTTAGCGACAGGAACCGGGGAGCTGTTTTTT
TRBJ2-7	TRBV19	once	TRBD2	CASASGTSAHYEQYF	TGTGCCAGTGCTTCTGGGACTAGCGCTCACTACGAGCAGTACTTC
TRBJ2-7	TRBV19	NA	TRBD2	CASSRGGSSYEQYF	TGTGCCAGTAGTAGGGGGGGGAGCTCCTACGAGCAGTACTTC
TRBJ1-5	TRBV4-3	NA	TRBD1	CASSPQPGTGVDQPQHF	TGCGCCAGCAGCCCCCAACCTGGGACAGGTGTTGATCAGCCCCAGCATTTT
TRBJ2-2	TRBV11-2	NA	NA	CASSPRLNTNTGELFF	TGTGCCAGCAGCCCCCGATTAAATACGAACACCGGGGAGCTGTTTTTT